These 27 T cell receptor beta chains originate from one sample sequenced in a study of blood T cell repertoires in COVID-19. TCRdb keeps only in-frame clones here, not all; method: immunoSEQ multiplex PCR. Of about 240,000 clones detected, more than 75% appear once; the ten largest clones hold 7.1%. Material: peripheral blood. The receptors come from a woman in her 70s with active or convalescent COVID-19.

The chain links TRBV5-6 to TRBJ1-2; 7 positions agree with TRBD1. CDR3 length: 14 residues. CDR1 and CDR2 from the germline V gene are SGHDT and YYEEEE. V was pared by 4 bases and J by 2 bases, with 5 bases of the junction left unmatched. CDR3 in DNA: TGTGCCAGCAGCCCCCTGACAGGGAACTATGGCTACACCTTC. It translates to CASSPLTGNYGYTF.

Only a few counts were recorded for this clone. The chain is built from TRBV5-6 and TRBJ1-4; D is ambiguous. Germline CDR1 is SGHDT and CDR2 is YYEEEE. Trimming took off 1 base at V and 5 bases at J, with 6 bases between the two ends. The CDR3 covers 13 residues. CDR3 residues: CASSLIKNEKLFF. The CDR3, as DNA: TGTGCCAGCAGCTTGATAAAAAATGAAAAACTGTTTTTT.

The CDR3 DNA follows: TGTGCCAGCAGCGAGAGGCGTCCCTTATTTGGGACCCAGTACTTC. Encoded protein: CASSERRPLFGTQYF. This chain links TRBV7-2 with TRBJ2-5; D not resolved. CDR1 and CDR2 from the germline V gene are SGHTA and FQGNSA. The CDR3 runs to 15 residues. Trimming took 5 bases from V and 7 from J, leaving 20 bases between them.

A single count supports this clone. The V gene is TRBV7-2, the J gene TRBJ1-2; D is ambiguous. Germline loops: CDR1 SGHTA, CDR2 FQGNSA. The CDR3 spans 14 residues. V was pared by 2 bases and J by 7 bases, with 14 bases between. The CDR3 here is CASSLTLDGSGYTF. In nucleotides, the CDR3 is TGTGCCAGCAGCTTAACCTTAGACGGGTCTGGCTACACCTTC.

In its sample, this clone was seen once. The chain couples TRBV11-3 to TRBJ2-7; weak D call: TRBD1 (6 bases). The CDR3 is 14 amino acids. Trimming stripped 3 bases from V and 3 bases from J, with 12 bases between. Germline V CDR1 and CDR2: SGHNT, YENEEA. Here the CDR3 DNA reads TGTGCCAGCAGCTTTGGGGCAGGGGACTACGAGCAGTACTTC. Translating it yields CASSFGAGDYEQYF.

CDR3 region: CASSPPAGGPYNEQFF. The CDR3 region has the DNA TGTGCCAGCTCACCACCGGCGGGGGGACCCTACAATGAGCAGTTCTTC. The chain uses TRBV18 and TRBJ2-1; 8 nucleotides align to TRBD2. From germline, CDR1 is KGHSH and CDR2 LQKENI. Unmatched junction bases numbered 3, after V lost 0 bases and J lost 2 bases. The CDR3 totals 16 residues.

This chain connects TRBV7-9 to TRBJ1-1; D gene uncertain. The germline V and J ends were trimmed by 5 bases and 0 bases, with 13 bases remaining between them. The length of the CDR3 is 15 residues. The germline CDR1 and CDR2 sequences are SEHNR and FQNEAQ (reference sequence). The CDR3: CASSPQRVLNTEAFF. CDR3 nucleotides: TGTGCCAGCAGCCCCCAGCGAGTCCTGAACACTGAAGCTTTCTTT.

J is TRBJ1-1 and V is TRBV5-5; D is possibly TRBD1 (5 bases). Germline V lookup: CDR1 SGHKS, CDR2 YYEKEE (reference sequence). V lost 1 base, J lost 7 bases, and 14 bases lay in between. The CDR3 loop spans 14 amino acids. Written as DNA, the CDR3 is TGTGCCAGCAGCTTGTTACAGGCTCACGGTGAAGCTTTCTTT. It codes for CASSLLQAHGEAFF.

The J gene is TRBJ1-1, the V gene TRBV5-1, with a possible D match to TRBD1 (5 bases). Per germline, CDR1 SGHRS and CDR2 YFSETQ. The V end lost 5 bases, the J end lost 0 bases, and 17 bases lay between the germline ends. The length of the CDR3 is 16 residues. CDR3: CASRRTSQGMNTEAFF. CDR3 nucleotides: TGCGCCAGCAGACGGACATCTCAAGGGATGAACACTGAAGCTTTCTTT.

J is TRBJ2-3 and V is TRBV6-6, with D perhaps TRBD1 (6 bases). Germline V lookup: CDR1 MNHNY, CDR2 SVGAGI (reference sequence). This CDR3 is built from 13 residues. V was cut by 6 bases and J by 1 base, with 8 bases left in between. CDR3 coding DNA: TGTGCCAGCAGCCGGACAGGCACAGATACGCAGTATTTT. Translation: CASSRTGTDTQYF.

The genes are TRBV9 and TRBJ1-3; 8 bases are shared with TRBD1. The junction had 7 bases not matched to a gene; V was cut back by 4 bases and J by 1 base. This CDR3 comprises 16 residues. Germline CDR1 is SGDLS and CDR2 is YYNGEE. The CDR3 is CASSIFTGGSGNTIYF. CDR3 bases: TGTGCCAGCAGCATATTCACAGGGGGATCTGGAAACACCATATATTTT.

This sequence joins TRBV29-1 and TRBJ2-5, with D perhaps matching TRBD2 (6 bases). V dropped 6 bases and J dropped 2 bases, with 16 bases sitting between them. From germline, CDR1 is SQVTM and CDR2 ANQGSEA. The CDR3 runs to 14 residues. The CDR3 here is CSVAGTETQETQYF. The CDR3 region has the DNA TGCAGCGTCGCGGGGACGGAGACTCAAGAGACCCAGTACTTC.

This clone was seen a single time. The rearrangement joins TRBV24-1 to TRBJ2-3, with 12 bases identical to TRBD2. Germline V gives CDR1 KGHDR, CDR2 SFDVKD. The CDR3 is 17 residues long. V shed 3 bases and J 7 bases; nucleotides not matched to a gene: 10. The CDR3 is CATSDATSGGPENTQYF. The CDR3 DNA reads TGTGCCACCAGTGATGCCACTAGCGGGGGGCCAGAAAATACGCAGTATTTT.

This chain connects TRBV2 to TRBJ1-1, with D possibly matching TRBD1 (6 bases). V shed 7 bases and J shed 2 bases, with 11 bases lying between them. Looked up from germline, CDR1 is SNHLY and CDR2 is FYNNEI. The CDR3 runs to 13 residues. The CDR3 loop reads CASIWGLNTEAFF. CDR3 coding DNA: TGTGCCAGCATCTGGGGGCTCAACACTGAAGCTTTCTTT.

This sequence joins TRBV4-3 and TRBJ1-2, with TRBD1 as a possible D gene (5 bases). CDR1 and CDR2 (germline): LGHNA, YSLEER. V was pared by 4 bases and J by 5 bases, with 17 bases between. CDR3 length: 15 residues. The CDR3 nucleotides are TGCGCCAGCAGCCCAAACCCCAGGGTAAGATATGGCTACACCTTC. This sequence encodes CASSPNPRVRYGYTF.

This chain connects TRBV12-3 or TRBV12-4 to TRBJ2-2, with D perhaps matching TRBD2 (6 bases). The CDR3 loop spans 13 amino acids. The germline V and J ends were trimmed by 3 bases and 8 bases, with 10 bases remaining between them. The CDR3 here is CASSFGAGGELFF. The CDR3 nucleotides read TGTGCCAGCAGTTTCGGTGCGGGGGGGGAGCTGTTTTTT.

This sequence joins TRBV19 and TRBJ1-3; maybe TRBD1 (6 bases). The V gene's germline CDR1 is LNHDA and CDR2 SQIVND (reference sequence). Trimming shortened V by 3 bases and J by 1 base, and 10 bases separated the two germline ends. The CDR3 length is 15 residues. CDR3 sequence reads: CASSMTGISGNTIYF. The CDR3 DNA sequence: TGTGCCAGTAGTATGACAGGAATATCTGGAAACACCATATATTTT.

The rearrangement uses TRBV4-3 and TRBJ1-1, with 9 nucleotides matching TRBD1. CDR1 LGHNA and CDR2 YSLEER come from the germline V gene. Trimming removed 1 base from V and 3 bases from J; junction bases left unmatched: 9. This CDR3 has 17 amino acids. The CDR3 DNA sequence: TGCGCCAGCAGCCAAGGCTACAGGGGGCGTTCGGACACTGAAGCTTTCTTT. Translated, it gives CASSQGYRGRSDTEAFF.

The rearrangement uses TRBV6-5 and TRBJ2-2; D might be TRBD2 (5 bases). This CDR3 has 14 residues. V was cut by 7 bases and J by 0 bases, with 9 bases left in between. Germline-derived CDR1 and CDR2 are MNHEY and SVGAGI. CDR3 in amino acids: CASTPTTNTGELFF. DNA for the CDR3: TGTGCCAGCACGCCGACTACGAACACCGGGGAGCTGTTTTTT.

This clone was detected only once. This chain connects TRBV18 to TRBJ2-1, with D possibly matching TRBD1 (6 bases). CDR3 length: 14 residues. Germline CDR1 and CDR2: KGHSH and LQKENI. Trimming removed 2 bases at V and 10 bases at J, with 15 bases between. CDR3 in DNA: TGTGCCAGCTCACCAGGGTTGGCCCAGGGGGAGCAGTTCTTC. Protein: CASSPGLAQGEQFF.

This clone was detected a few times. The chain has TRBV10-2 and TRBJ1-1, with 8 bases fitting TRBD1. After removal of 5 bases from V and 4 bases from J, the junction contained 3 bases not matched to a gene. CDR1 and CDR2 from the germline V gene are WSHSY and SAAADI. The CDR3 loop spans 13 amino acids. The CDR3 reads CASSLGQATEAFF. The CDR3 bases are TGCGCCAGCAGTCTGGGACAGGCCACTGAAGCTTTCTTT.

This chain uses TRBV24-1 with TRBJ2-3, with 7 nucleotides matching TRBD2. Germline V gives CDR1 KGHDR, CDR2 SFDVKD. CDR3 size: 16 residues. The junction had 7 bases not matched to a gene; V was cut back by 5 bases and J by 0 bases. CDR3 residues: CATSGSGRGSTDTQYF. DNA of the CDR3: TGTGCCACCAGTGGCTCCGGGCGGGGGAGCACAGATACGCAGTATTTT.

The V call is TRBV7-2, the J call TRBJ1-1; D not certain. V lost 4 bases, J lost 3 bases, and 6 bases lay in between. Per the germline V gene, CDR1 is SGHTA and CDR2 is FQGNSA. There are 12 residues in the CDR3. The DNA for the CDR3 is TGTGCCAGCAGCTCGACATACACTGAAGCTTTCTTT. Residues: CASSSTYTEAFF.

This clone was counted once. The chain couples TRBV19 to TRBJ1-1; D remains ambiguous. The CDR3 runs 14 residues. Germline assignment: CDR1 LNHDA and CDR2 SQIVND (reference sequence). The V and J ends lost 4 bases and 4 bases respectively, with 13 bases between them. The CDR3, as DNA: TGTGCCAGTAGTACGGGTTTAGGTTTCACTGAAGCTTTCTTT. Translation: CASSTGLGFTEAFF.

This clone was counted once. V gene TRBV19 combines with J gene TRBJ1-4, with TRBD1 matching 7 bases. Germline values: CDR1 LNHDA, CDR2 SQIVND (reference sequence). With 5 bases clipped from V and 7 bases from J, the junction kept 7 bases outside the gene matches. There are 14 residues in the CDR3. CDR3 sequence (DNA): TGTGCCAGTAGTGGGACAGTAGACATTGAAAAACTGTTTTTT. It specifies CASSGTVDIEKLFF.

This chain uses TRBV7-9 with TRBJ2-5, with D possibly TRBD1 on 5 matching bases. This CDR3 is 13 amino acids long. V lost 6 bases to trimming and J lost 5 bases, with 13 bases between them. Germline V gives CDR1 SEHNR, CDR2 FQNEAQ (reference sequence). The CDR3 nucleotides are TGTGCCAGCAGGGACGCAGGGCAGGAGACCCAGTACTTC. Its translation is CASRDAGQETQYF.

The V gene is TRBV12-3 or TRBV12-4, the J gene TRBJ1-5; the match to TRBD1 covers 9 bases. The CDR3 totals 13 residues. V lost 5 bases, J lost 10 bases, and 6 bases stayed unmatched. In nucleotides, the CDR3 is TGTGCCAGCAGTCGGGACAGGGAGTCCCCCCAGCATTTT. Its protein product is CASSRDRESPQHF.